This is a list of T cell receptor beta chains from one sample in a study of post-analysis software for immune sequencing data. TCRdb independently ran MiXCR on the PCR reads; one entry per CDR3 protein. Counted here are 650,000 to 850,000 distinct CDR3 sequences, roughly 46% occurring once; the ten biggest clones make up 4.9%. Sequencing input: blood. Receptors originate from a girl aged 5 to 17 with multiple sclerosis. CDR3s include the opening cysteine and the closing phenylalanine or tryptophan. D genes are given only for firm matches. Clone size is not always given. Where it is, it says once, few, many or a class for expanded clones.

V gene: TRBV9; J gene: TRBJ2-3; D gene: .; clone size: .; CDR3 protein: CASTQGGGPGTDTQYF; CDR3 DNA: TGTGCCAGCACCCAAGGGGGGGGACCAGGCACAGATACGCAGTATTTT
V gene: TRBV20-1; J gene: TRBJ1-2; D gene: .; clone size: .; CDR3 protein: CSVRRYGYTF; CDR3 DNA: TGCAGTGTACGACGATATGGCTACACCTTC
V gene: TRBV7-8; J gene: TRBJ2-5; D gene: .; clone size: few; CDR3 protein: CASSLIVGPSQETQYF; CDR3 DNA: TGTGCCAGCAGCTTAATTGTCGGGCCGAGTCAAGAGACCCAGTACTTC
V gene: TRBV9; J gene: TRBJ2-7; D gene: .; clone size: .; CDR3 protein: CASSVGGDPVHEQYF; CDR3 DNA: TGTGCCAGCAGCGTAGGGGGGGATCCCGTCCACGAGCAGTACTTC
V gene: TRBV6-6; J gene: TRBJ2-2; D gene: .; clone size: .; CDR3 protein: CASSFGTPSNTGELFF; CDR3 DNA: TGTGCCAGCAGTTTCGGGACGCCGTCGAACACCGGGGAGCTGTTTTTT
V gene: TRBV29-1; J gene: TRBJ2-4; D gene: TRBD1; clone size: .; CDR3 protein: CSAGTGGTGEQYF; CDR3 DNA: TGCAGCGCAGGGACAGGGGGCACGGGAGAGCAGTACTTC
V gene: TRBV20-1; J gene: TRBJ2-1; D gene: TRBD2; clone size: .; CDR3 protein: CSAFEIAGGTYNEQFF; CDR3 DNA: TGCAGTGCTTTTGAGATAGCGGGAGGAACCTACAATGAGCAGTTCTTC
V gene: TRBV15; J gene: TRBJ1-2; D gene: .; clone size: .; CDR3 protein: CATSSPTGGALDYGYTF; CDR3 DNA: TGTGCCACCAGCAGCCCCACGGGGGGGGCTTTGGACTATGGCTACACCTTC
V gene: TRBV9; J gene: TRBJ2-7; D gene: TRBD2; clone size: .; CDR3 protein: CASSVGLAGPYNEQYF; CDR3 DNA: TGTGCCAGCAGCGTTGGACTAGCGGGACCCTACAATGAGCAGTACTTC
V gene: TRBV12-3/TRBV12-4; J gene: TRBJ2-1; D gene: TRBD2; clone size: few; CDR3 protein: CASSLLTAGGGNEQFF; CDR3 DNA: TGTGCCAGCAGTTTACTGACTGCGGGAGGGGGAAATGAGCAGTTCTTC
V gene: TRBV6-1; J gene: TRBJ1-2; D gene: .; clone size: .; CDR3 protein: CASSDYQGGYGYTF; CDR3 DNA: TGTGCCAGCAGTGATTATCAGGGCGGCTATGGCTACACCTTC
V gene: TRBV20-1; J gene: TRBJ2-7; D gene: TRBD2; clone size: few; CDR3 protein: CSAAGTTSYEQYF; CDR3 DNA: TGCAGTGCGGCCGGGACTACGTCCTACGAGCAGTACTTC
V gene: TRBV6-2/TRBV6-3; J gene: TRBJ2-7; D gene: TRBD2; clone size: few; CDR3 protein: CASRASGATYEQYF; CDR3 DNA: TGTGCCAGCAGGGCGAGCGGGGCTACCTACGAGCAGTACTTC
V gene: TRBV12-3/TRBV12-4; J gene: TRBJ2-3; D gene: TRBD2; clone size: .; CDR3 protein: CASSSAGGVSTDTQYF; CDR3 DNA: TGTGCCAGCAGTTCCGCGGGAGGAGTGAGCACAGATACGCAGTATTTT
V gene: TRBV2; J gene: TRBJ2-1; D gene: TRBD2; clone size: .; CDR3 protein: CARRASGVSDEQFF; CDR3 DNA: TGTGCCAGACGGGCGAGCGGGGTATCCGATGAGCAGTTCTTC
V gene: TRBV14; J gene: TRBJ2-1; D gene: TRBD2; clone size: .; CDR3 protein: CASSLTPGLAGGPHNEQFF; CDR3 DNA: TGTGCCAGCAGCCTCACTCCGGGACTAGCGGGAGGGCCCCACAATGAGCAGTTCTTC
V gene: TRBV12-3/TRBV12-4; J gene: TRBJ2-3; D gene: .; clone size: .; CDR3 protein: CASIGGRQSTDTQYF; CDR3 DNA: TGTGCCAGCATCGGAGGCAGGCAGTCCACAGATACGCAGTATTTT
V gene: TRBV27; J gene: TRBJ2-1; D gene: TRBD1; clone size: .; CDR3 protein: CASSGWDRNNEQFF; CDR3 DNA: TGTGCCAGCAGTGGGTGGGACAGAAACAATGAGCAGTTCTTC
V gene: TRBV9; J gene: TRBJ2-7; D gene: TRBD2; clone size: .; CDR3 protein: CASSARSGVSYEQYF; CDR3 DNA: TGTGCCAGCAGCGCACGAAGCGGGGTTTCCTACGAGCAGTACTTC
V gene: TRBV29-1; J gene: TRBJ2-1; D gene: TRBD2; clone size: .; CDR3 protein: CSVVGTTSGSGNEQFF; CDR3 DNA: TGCAGCGTTGTGGGGACAACTAGCGGGAGTGGCAATGAGCAGTTCTTC
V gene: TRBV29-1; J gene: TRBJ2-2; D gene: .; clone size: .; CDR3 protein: CSVEDPNTGELFF; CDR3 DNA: TGCAGCGTTGAAGACCCCAACACCGGGGAGTTGTTTTTT
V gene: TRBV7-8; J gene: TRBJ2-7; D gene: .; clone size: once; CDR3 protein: CASRAFSGTHSYEQYF; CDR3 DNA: TGTGCCAGCAGAGCGTTCTCCGGGACACACTCCTACGAGCAGTACTTC
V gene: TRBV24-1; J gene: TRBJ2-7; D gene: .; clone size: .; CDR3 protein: CATSRSGGDEQYF; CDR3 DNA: TGTGCCACCAGTAGATCCGGAGGGGACGAGCAGTACTTC
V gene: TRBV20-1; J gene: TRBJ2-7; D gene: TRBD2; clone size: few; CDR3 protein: CSARAPSGRYEQYF; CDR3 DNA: TGCAGTGCTAGGGCCCCTAGCGGGAGGTACGAGCAGTACTTC
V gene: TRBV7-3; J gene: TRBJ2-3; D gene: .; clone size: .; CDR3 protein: CASSSTPPSDTDTQYF; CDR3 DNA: TGTGCCAGCAGCTCAACCCCTCCTAGCGACACAGATACGCAGTATTTT
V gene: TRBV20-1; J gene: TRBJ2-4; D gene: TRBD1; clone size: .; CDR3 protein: CSAPPTGVVKNIQYF; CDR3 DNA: TGCAGTGCCCCTCCGACAGGGGTGGTTAAAAACATTCAGTACTTC
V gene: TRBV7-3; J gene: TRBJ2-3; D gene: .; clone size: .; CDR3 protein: CASSLMRGSDTQYF; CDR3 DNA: TGTGCCAGCAGCTTAATGAGGGGGTCCGATACGCAGTATTTT
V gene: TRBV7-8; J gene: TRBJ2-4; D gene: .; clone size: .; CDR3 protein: CASSLATAGGNIQYF; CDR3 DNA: TGTGCCAGCAGCTTGGCGACAGCTGGGGGGAACATTCAGTACTTC
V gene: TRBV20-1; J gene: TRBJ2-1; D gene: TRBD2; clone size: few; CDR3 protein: CSAEAGTRGNEQFF; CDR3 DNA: TGCAGTGCCGAAGCCGGGACTAGGGGAAATGAGCAGTTCTTC
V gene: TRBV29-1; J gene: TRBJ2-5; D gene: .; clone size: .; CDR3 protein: CSVPPESQETQYF; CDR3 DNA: TGCAGCGTTCCCCCGGAGTCCCAAGAGACCCAGTACTTC
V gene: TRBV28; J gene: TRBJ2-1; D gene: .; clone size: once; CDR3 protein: CASSPTARDEQFF; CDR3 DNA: TGTGCCAGCAGTCCCACTGCTAGAGATGAGCAGTTCTTC
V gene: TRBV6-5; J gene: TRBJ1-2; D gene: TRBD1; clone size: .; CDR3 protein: CASSYYRGGYTF; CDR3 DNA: TGTGCCAGCAGTTATTACAGGGGTGGCTACACCTTC